This T cell receptor beta chain was identified in a study of T-cell reconstitution after alpha-beta-depleted transplantation in children. Preparation of the TCRbeta library involved a method that used unique molecular identifiers. TCRdb reanalysed the PCR reads using MiXCR and keeps one entry per CDR3 protein. Of 380,000 or so distinct CDR3 sequences listed, 10% to 15% were seen once; the top ten hold 4.3%. V lost 2 bases and J lost 1, with 12 bases in between. Germline V gene data show CDR1 as SNHLY and CDR2 as FYNNEI. The CDR3 length is 15 residues. This clonotype was counted many times. The chain recombines TRBV2 with TRBJ2-7; D possibly matches TRBD1 or TRBD2 (5 bases each). Sequencing was performed on PBMCs, taken from the stem cell graft. The receptor comes from a human donor who donated a stem cell graft to a child with Fanconi anemia. DNA for the CDR3: TGTGCCAGCAGTGAATATAGGGACCTTTCCTACGAGCAGTACTTC. Protein product: CASSEYRDLSYEQYF.